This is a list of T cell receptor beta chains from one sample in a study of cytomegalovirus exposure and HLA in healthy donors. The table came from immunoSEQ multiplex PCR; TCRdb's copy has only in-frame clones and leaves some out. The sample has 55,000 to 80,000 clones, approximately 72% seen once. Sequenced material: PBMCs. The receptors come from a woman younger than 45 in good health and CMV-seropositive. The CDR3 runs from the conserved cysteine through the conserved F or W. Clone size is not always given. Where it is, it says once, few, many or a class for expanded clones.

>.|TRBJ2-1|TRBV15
CATSRGVAGDPYNEQFF
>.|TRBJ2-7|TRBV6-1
CASGEGWTNEQYF
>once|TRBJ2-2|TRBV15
CATSRDRASGRTGELFF
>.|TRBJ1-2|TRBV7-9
CASSSAGNYGYTF
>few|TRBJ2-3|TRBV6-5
CASSPGHSTDTQYF
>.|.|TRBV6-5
CASSYSGSGGTYEQYF
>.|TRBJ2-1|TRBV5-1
CASSLAGINEQFF
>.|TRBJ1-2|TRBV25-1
CAGTGQFF
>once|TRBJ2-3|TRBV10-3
CAIKSHGTDTQYF
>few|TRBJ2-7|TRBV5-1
CASSPTSGRTGEQYF
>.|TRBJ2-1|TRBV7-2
CASSLGTSGRERFF
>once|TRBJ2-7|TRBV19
CASSMELTYEQYF
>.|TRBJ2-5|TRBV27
CASSLSVAARETQYF
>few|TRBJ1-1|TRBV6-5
CASSLSTGVNTEAFF
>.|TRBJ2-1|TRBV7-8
CASSLGRYNEQFF
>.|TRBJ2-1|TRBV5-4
CASSPGLAGYNEQFF
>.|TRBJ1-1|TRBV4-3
CASSRAGSNTEAFF
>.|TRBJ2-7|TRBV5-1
CASSLETGVRGSEQYF
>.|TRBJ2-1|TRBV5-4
CASSSGVGSSYNEQFF
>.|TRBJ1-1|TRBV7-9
CASSLDGQLRGTEAFF
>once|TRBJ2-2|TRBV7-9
CASSFEREGHTGELFF